The 12 T cell receptor beta chains listed next were all sequenced from one sample in a study of blood T cell repertoires in COVID-19. Using immunoSEQ multiplex PCR, the repertoire was profiled, and TCRdb retains in-frame clones only, with some absent. The sample has about 200,000 clones, around 81% seen once; the top ten hold over 10%. The material sequenced was peripheral blood. These receptors were obtained from a human donor in a cohort sampled during active COVID-19.

V is TRBV9 and J is TRBJ2-7, with D possibly being TRBD1 (5 bases). CDR3 length: 17 residues. Trimming pared 4 bases from V and 1 base from J, leaving 21 bases between. CDR1 is SGDLS, CDR2 YYNGEE, per germline. In DNA, the CDR3 is TGTGCCAGCAGCATGAGCTTAGGGGCGGACGCATCCTACGAGCAGTACTTC. As protein: CASSMSLGADASYEQYF.

This clone occurred once. The chain couples TRBV20-1 to TRBJ1-4; tentatively, D is TRBD1 (5 bases). CDR1 is DFQATT and CDR2 is SNEGSKA in the germline V gene (reference sequence). This CDR3 is 14 amino acids long. V was shortened by 3 bases and J by 5 bases, with 13 bases between the two germline ends. The CDR3 spells CSASWTRGNEKLFF. The CDR3, as DNA: TGCAGTGCTAGTTGGACACGGGGGAATGAAAAACTGTTTTTT.

The chain carries TRBV11-1 and TRBJ2-7, with 10 nucleotides matching TRBD2. This CDR3 is 15 amino acids long. Germline CDR1 reads SGHAT; CDR2 reads FQDESV (reference sequence). Trimming removed 5 bases from V and 0 bases from J; junction bases left unmatched: 4. CDR3 amino acids: CASSARLAGSYEQYF. The CDR3 bases are TGTGCCAGCAGCGCACGACTAGCGGGCTCCTACGAGCAGTACTTC.

The chain uses TRBV29-1 and TRBJ1-1; maybe TRBD1 (6 bases). Germline values: CDR1 SQVTM, CDR2 ANQGSEA. The ends were cut back, 4 bases at V and 3 bases at J, with 15 bases in the middle. This CDR3 has 14 amino acids. CDR3 sequence reads: CSVVRGSGDTEAFF. DNA of the CDR3: TGCAGCGTTGTGAGGGGGTCGGGCGACACTGAAGCTTTCTTT.

CDR3 nucleotide sequence: TGTGCCAGCAGCGCGATAGCGGGGTTCACAGATACGCAGTATTTT. Translating gives CASSAIAGFTDTQYF. The chain is built from TRBV9 and TRBJ2-3, with TRBD2 matching over 8 bases. Germline values: CDR1 SGDLS, CDR2 YYNGEE. With V trimmed by 3 bases and J by 2 bases, 5 bases remained unmatched. The CDR3 is 15 residues long.

The chain couples TRBV7-2 to TRBJ2-7; tentative D call: TRBD1 (5 bases). Germline V gives CDR1 SGHTA, CDR2 FQGNSA. There are 13 residues in the CDR3. Trimming removed 3 bases from V and 3 bases from J, with 9 bases in between. In DNA, the CDR3 is TGTGCCAGCAGCTTGAGACAGATCTACGAGCAGTACTTC. Encoded protein: CASSLRQIYEQYF. The complete variable domain, with remaining parts taken from reference TRBV7-2 and TRBJ2-7, reads GAGVSQSPSNKVTEKGKDVELRCDPISGHTALYWYRQSLGQGLEFLIYFQGNSAPDKSGLPSDRFSAERTGGSVSTLTIQRTQQEDSAVYLCASSLRQIYEQYFGPGTRLTVT.

In its sample, this clone was seen a few times. The chain recombines TRBV2 with TRBJ1-5; TRBD1 matches 9 bases. The J segment lost 4 bases and the V segment lost 4 bases, leaving 11 bases of the junction unmatched. This CDR3 has 17 residues. Germline V gives CDR1 SNHLY, CDR2 FYNNEI. CDR3 loop: CASSVVPGQGRNQPQHF. As DNA, the CDR3 is TGTGCCAGCAGTGTAGTCCCGGGACAGGGTAGGAATCAGCCCCAGCATTTT.

This clone was observed once. The chain is built from TRBV19 and TRBJ2-1, with 10 bases that match TRBD2. J was trimmed by 4 bases and V by 5 bases; bases with no gene match: 5. This CDR3 spans 15 amino acids. The germline V gene has CDR1 LNHDA and CDR2 SQIVND (reference sequence). The CDR3 nucleotides read TGTGCCAGTAGTTTTCGGACTAGCGGTTACAATGAGCAGTTCTTC. Amino acids: CASSFRTSGYNEQFF.

The chain carries TRBV3-1 (or the pseudogene TRBV3-2) and TRBJ2-7, with TRBD2 matching 12 bases. J gave up 3 bases and V 8 bases, and 5 bases lay outside the gene matches. Germline V lookup: CDR1 LGHDT, CDR2 YNNKEL (reference sequence). The CDR3 loop spans 14 amino acids. The CDR3 spells CASGLAGLNYEQYF. The CDR3, as DNA: TGTGCCAGCGGACTAGCGGGGCTAAACTACGAGCAGTACTTC.

This clone was seen a few times. The chain recombines TRBV19 with TRBJ2-2, with 9 nucleotides matching TRBD1. The CDR3 sequence is 15 residues long. Trimming removed 5 bases from V and 7 bases from J; junction bases left unmatched: 8. Germline V gene data show CDR1 as LNHDA and CDR2 as SQIVND (reference sequence). CDR3 bases: TGTGCCAGTAGTCCGGGACAGGGCGGTGGCGGGGAGCTGTTTTTT. It encodes CASSPGQGGGGELFF.

A single count supports this clone. The chain uses TRBV6-1 and TRBJ2-3; 9 bases are shared with TRBD2. Losses at the gene ends were 2 bases for V and 2 bases for J; bases not matched to a gene: 17. The CDR3 loop spans 20 amino acids. Germline V gene data show CDR1 as MNHNS and CDR2 as SASEGT. The CDR3 region is CASSELYWVAGAHTTDTQYF. DNA for the CDR3: TGTGCCAGCAGTGAACTCTATTGGGTAGCGGGGGCCCATACCACAGATACGCAGTATTTT.

This rearrangement joins TRBV18 to TRBJ1-1; D is perhaps TRBD1 (5 bases). This CDR3 comprises 14 residues. Trimming stripped 5 bases from V and 4 bases from J, with 14 bases between. CDR1 is KGHSH, CDR2 LQKENI, per germline. CDR3 DNA sequence: TGTGCCAGCTCATCCAGGGTATCCGGCACTGAAGCTTTCTTT. The encoded protein is CASSSRVSGTEAFF.